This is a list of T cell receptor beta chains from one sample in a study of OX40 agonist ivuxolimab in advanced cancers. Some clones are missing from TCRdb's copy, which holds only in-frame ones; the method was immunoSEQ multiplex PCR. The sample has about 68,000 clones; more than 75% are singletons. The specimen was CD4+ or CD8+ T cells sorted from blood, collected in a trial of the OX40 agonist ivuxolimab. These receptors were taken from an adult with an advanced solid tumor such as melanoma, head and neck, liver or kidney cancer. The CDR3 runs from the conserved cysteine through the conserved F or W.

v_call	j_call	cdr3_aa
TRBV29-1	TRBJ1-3	CSVRGPYSGNTIYF
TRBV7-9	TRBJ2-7	CASSPLGQGASYEQYF
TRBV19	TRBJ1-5	CASSILQGNNQPQHF
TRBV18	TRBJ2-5	CASSPMERGQETQYF
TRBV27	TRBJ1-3	CASSPGTGGPLSSGNTIYF
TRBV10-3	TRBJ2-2	CAISEAQGAGELFF
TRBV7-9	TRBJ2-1	CASSFTGNYNEQFF
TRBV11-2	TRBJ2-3	CASSSISGTSVYTQYF
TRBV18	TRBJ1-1	CASSPNTKNTEAFF
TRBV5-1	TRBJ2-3	CASSLWGSLTDTQYF
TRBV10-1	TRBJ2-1	CASSHYRDRDEQFF
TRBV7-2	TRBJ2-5	CASSQQRGPQETQYF
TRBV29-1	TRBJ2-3	CSVERDRGTDTQYF
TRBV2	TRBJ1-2	CASDRAEGYTF
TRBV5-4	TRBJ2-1	CASSVSGDAYNEQFF
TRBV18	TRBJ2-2	CASSSDRGANTGELFF